Shown below are 12 T cell receptor beta chains from a single sample sequenced in a study of OX40 agonist ivuxolimab in advanced cancers. TCRdb's copy holds only in-frame clones and misses some; the assay was immunoSEQ multiplex PCR. The repertoire has tens of thousands of clones, 85% to 95% of them found once; the top ten carry 15% to 18%. The starting material was CD4+ or CD8+ T cells sorted from blood, obtained in a trial of the OX40 agonist ivuxolimab. These receptors originate from an adult with an advanced solid tumor such as melanoma, head and neck, liver or kidney cancer.

The chain recombines TRBV11-2 with TRBJ1-1; no firm D call. Trimming shortened V by 8 bases and J by 0 bases, and 7 bases separated the two germline ends. The germline V gene encodes CDR1 SGHAT and CDR2 FQNNGV. The CDR3 sequence is 12 residues long. CDR3: CASGQVNTEAFF. For the CDR3, the DNA is TGTGCCAGCGGGCAGGTGAACACTGAAGCTTTCTTT.

This clone came up once. The rearrangement links TRBV7-9 to TRBJ2-1; 9 bases align to TRBD2. CDR1 is SEHNR, CDR2 FQNEAQ, per germline (reference sequence). The CDR3 totals 16 residues. V lost 2 bases, J lost 3 bases, and 5 bases stayed unmatched. The DNA of the CDR3 is TGTGCCAGCAGCTTATCCCCAGCGGGAGGCTACAATGAGCAGTTCTTC. Translation gives CASSLSPAGGYNEQFF.

The chain carries TRBV10-1 and TRBJ2-7, with 8 bases identical to TRBD1. The trim removed 5 bases at V and 6 bases at J, leaving 9 bases unmatched. The CDR3 covers 14 residues. Germline-derived CDR1 and CDR2 are WNHNN and SYGVQD (reference sequence). CDR3 nucleotides: TGCGCCAGCAGTTTCTCGACAGGGGAAGGCGAGCAGTACTTC. Translation gives CASSFSTGEGEQYF.

This clone is a singleton in its sample. The V and J genes are TRBV19 and TRBJ2-7; the D is unclear. Germline V CDR1 and CDR2: LNHDA, SQIVND (reference sequence). Trimming removed 5 bases from V and 1 base from J, with 9 bases in between. This CDR3 has 13 residues. The CDR3 DNA reads TGTGCCAGTAGTCCCAAACCATCCTACGAGCAGTACTTC. Residues: CASSPKPSYEQYF.

This rearrangement joins TRBV19 to TRBJ2-5, with D unclear. Germline CDR1 and CDR2: LNHDA and SQIVND (reference sequence). The length of the CDR3 is 13 residues. Trimming removed 3 bases at V and 2 bases at J, with 7 bases between. In nucleotides, the CDR3 is TGTGCCAGTAGTATTGGTCGGCAAGAGACCCAGTACTTC. Translating gives CASSIGRQETQYF.

J is TRBJ2-4 and V is TRBV7-6; TRBD2 matches 10 bases. CDR1 is SGHVS, CDR2 FNYEAQ, per germline. The CDR3 sequence is 15 residues long. Trimming removed 5 bases from V and 5 bases from J; junction bases left unmatched: 6. The CDR3 region is CASSNLAGEENIQYF. CDR3 nucleotide sequence: TGTGCCAGCAGCAATCTAGCGGGAGAAGAAAACATTCAGTACTTC.

This sequence joins TRBV4-3 and TRBJ1-1; D is ambiguous. The CDR3 covers 14 residues. Germline CDR1 and CDR2: LGHNA and YSLEER. V was trimmed by 1 base and J by 2 bases, leaving 8 bases between them. CDR3 loop: CASSQGWVNTEAFF. CDR3 bases: TGCGCCAGCAGCCAAGGATGGGTTAACACTGAAGCTTTCTTT.

About this clone: Other DNA sequences within the sample encode an identical CDR3. This chain connects TRBV7-3 to TRBJ1-1; D call uncertain. CDR1 is SGHTA and CDR2 is FQGTGA in the germline V gene. The CDR3 contains 13 residues. V dropped 3 bases and J dropped 1 base, with 6 bases sitting between them. In DNA form, the CDR3 reads TGTGCCAGCAGCTTCGGCGGGAACACTGAAGCTTTCTTT. Encoded protein: CASSFGGNTEAFF.

The chain carries TRBV11-2 and TRBJ2-7; the D gene is possibly TRBD1 (6 bases). Trimming took off 5 bases at V and 2 bases at J, with 13 bases between the two ends. The CDR3 has 14 amino acids. The germline V gene encodes CDR1 SGHAT and CDR2 FQNNGV. This CDR3 reads CASSSRGTPYEQYF. CDR3 coding DNA: TGTGCCAGCAGCAGCAGGGGTACCCCCTACGAGCAGTACTTC. The variable domain in full, completed from reference TRBV11-2 and TRBJ2-7, reads EAGVAQSPRYKIIEKRQSVAFWCNPISGHATLYWYQQILGQGPKLLIQFQNNGVVDDSQLPKDRFSAERLKGVDSTLKIQPAKLEDSAVYLCASSSRGTPYEQYFGPGTRLTVT.

V usage is TRBV19 and J usage is TRBJ2-4; 8 bases are a match to TRBD1. The CDR3 totals 15 residues. V shed 9 bases and J 2 bases; nucleotides not matched to a gene: 9. Germline V CDR1 and CDR2: LNHDA, SQIVND (reference sequence). The CDR3 loop is CASTRGLGTKNIQYF. In nucleotides, the CDR3 is TGTGCCAGCACCAGGGGGCTGGGGACCAAAAACATTCAGTACTTC. Combining the CDR3 with reference TRBV19 and TRBJ2-4 gives the whole variable domain DGGITQSPKYLFRKEGQNVTLSCEQNLNHDAMYWYRQDPGQGLRLIYYSQIVNDFQKGDIAEGYSVSREKKESFPLTVTSAQKNPTAFYLCASTRGLGTKNIQYFGAGTRLSVL.

The rearrangement uses TRBV6-5 and TRBJ1-1; a possible D gene is TRBD1 (5 bases). Germline-derived CDR1 and CDR2 are MNHEY and SVGAGI. Trimming stripped 0 bases from V and 7 bases from J, with 15 bases between. There are 15 residues in the CDR3. CDR3 nucleotides: TGTGCCAGCAGTTACTCGGGATTATCAGGGAGTGAAGCTTTCTTT. This codes for CASSYSGLSGSEAFF.

This clone has a single count. The chain couples TRBV30 to TRBJ2-1; unclear D gene. Germline lookup yields CDR1 GTSNPN and CDR2 SVGIG (reference sequence). The germline V and J ends were trimmed by 5 bases and 9 bases, with 11 bases remaining between them. CDR3 length: 11 amino acids. This chain's CDR3 is CAWGSEVEQFF. The CDR3 region has the DNA TGTGCCTGGGGGTCGGAAGTTGAGCAGTTCTTC.